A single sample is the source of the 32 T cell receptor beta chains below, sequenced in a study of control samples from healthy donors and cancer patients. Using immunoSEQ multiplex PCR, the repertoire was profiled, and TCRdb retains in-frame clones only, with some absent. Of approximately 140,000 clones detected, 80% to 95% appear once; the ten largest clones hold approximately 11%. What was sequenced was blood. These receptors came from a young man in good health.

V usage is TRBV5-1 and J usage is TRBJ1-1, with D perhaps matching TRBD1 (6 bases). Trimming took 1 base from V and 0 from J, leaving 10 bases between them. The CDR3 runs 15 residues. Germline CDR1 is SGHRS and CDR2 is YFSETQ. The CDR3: CASSLSGTMNTEAFF. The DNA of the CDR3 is TGCGCCAGCAGCTTGTCCGGGACAATGAACACTGAAGCTTTCTTT.

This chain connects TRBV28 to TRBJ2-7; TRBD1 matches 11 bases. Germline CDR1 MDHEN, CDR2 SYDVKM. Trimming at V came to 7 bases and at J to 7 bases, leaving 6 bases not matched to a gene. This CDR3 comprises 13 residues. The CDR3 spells CASNRDRGFEQYF. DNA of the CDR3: TGTGCCAGCAACCGGGACAGGGGGTTTGAGCAGTACTTC.

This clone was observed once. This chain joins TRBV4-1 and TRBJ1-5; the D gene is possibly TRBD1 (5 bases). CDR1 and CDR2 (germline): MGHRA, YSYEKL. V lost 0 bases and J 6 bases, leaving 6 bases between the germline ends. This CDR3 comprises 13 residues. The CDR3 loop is CASSQEGTQPQHF. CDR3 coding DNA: TGCGCCAGCAGCCAAGAGGGGACTCAGCCCCAGCATTTT.

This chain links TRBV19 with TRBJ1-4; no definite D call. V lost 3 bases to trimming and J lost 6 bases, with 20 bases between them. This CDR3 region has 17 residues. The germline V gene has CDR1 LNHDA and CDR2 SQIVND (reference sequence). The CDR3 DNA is TGTGCCAGTAGTATGATCCCGACGGAGTCCTGGTATGAAAAACTGTTTTTT. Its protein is CASSMIPTESWYEKLFF.

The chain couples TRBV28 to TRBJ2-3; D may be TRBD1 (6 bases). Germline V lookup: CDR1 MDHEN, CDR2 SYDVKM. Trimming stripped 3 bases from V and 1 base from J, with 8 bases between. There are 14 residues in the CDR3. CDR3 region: CASSFRQGTDTQYF. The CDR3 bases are TGTGCCAGCAGTTTCCGACAGGGCACAGATACGCAGTATTTT.

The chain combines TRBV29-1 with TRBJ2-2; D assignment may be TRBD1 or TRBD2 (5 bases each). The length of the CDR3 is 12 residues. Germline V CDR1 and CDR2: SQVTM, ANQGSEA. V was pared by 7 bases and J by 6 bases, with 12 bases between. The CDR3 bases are TGCAGCGGCACGAGGGGCTCCGGGGAGCTGTTTTTT. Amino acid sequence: CSGTRGSGELFF.

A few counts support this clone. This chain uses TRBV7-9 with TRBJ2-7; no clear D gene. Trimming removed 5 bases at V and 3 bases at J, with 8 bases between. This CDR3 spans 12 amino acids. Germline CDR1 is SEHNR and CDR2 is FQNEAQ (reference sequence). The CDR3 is CASSPGSYEQYF. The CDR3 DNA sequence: TGTGCCAGCAGCCCGGGCAGCTACGAGCAGTACTTC.

CDR3 loop: CASSPVMNSYNEQFF. CDR3 sequence (DNA): TGTGCCAGCAGTCCGGTTATGAACTCCTACAATGAGCAGTTCTTC. This chain joins TRBV9 and TRBJ2-1; D remains unclear. This CDR3 contains 15 residues. Per germline, CDR1 SGDLS and CDR2 YYNGEE. Trimming left V 5 bases short and J 0 bases short, with 12 bases between.

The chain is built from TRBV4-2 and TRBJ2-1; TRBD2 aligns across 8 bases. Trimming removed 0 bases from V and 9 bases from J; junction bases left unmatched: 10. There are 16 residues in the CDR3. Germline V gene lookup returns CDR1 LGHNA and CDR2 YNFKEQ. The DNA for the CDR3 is TGTGCCAGCAGCCAAGACGCTAGCGGGTTAGTGGGTGAGCAGTTCTTC. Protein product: CASSQDASGLVGEQFF.

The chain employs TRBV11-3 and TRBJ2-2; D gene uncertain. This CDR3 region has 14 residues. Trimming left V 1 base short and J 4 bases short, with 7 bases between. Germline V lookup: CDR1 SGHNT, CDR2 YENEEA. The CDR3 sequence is CASSLGQRTGELFF. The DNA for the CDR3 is TGTGCCAGCAGCTTAGGCCAGCGCACCGGGGAGCTGTTTTTT.

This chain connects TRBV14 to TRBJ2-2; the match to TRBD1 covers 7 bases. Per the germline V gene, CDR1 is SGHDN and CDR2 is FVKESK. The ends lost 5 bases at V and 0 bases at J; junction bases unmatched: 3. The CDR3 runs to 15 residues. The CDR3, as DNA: TGTGCCAGCAGCACCGGGACAGCGAACACCGGGGAGCTGTTTTTT. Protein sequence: CASSTGTANTGELFF.

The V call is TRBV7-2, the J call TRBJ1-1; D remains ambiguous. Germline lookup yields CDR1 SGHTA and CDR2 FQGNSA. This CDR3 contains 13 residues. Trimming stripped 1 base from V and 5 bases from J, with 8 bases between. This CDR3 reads CASSLVAWTEAFF. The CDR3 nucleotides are TGTGCCAGCAGCTTAGTGGCGTGGACTGAAGCTTTCTTT. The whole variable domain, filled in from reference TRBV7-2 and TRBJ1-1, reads GAGVSQSPSNKVTEKGKDVELRCDPISGHTALYWYRQSLGQGLEFLIYFQGNSAPDKSGLPSDRFSAERTGGSVSTLTIQRTQQEDSAVYLCASSLVAWTEAFFGQGTRLTVV.

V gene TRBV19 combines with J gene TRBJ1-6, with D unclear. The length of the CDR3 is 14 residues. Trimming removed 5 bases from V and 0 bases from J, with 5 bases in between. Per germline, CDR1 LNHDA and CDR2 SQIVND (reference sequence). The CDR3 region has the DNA TGTGCCAGTAGTGAGAGCTCCTATAATTCACCCCTCCACTTT. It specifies CASSESSYNSPLHF.

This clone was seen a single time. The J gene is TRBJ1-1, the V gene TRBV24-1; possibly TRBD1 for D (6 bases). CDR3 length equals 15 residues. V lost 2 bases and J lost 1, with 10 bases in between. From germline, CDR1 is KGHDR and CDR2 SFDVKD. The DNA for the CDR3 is TGTGCCACCAGTGATTCGCTGGGGGCGAACACTGAAGCTTTCTTT. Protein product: CATSDSLGANTEAFF.

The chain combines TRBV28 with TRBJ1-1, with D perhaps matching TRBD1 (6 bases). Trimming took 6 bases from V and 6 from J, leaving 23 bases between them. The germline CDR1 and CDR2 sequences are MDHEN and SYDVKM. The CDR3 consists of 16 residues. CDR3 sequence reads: CASRSGSRGKHPEAFF. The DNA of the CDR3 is TGTGCCAGCAGGTCAGGTTCCAGGGGCAAGCATCCTGAAGCTTTCTTT.

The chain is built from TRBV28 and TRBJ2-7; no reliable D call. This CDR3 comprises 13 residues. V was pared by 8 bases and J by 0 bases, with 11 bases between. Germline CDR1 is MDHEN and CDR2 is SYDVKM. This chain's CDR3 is CASLPVGSYEQYF. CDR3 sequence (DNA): TGTGCCAGCCTCCCTGTCGGCTCCTACGAGCAGTACTTC.

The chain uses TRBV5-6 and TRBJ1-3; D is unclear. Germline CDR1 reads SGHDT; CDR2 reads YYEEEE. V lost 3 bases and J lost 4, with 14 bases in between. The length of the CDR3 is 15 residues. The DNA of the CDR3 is TGTGCCAGCAGCTGGGCCTTCCCGGCGGGAAACACCATATATTTT. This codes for CASSWAFPAGNTIYF.

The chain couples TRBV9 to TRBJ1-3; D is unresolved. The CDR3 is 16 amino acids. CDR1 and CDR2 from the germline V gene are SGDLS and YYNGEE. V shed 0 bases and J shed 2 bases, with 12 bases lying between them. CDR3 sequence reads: CASSVDGEGAGNTIYF. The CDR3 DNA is TGTGCCAGCAGCGTAGACGGGGAAGGAGCTGGAAACACCATATATTTT.

This CDR3 reads CSAKTLGTQYF. The CDR3 coding sequence is TGCAGTGCTAAGACCCTTGGTACGCAGTATTTT. This rearrangement joins TRBV20-1 to TRBJ2-3; D unresolved. V lost 4 bases and J 8 bases, leaving 10 bases between the germline ends. Germline assignment: CDR1 DFQATT and CDR2 SNEGSKA (reference sequence). The CDR3 is made up of 11 amino acids.

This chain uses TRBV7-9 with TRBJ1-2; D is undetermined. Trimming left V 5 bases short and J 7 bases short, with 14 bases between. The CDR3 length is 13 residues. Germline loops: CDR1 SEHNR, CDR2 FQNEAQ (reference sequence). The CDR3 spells CASSPSPLSGYTF. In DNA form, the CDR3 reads TGTGCCAGCAGCCCTAGTCCCTTGAGTGGCTACACCTTC.

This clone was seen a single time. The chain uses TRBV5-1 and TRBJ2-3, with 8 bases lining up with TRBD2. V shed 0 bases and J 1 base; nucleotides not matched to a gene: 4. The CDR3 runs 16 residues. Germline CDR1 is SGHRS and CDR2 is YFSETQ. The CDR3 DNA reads TGCGCCAGCAGCTTGGCGGGAGGGGTAGGCACAGATACGCAGTATTTT. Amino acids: CASSLAGGVGTDTQYF.

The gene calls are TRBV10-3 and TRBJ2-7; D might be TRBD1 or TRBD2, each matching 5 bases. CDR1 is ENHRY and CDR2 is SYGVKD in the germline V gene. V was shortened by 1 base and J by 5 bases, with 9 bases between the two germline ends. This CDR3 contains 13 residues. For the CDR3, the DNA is TGTGCCATCAGTGAGTTTGGGGGAAACGAGCAGTACTTC. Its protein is CAISEFGGNEQYF.

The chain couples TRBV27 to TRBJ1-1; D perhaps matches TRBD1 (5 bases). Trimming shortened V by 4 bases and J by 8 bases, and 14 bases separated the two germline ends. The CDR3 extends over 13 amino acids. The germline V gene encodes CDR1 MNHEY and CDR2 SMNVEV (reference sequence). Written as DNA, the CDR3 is TGTGCCAGCAGTTCATGGGGCAGGCGGGAAGCTTTCTTT. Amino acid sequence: CASSSWGRREAFF.

CDR3 nucleotide sequence: TGCGCCAGCAGCTTAACAGGAGGTTTGTTCTATGGCTACACCTTC. Translating gives CASSLTGGLFYGYTF. This chain connects TRBV5-1 to TRBJ1-2; D may be TRBD1 (5 bases). Trimming stripped 2 bases from V and 4 bases from J, with 15 bases between. Germline loops: CDR1 SGHRS, CDR2 YFSETQ. This CDR3 spans 15 amino acids.

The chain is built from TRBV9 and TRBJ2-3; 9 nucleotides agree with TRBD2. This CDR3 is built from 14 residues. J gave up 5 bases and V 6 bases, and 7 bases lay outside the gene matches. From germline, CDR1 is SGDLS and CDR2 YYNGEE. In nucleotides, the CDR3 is TGTGCCAGCACTCCAGGCGGGAGGGAAGATACGCAGTATTTT. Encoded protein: CASTPGGREDTQYF.

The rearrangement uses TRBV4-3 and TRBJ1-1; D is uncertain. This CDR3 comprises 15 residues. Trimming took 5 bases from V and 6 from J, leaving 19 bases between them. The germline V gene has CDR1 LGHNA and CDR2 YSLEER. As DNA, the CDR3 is TGCGCCAGCAGCGATAAAGCCCGAGAGACCGCTGAAGCTTTCTTT. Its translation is CASSDKARETAEAFF.

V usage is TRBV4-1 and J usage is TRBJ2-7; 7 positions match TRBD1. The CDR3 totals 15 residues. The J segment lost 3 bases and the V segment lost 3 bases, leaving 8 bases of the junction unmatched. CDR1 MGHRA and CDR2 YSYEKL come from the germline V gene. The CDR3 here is CASSHPGQTVYEQYF. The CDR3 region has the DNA TGCGCCAGCAGCCACCCGGGACAGACAGTCTACGAGCAGTACTTC.

CDR3 coding DNA: TGTGCCAGCAGCGTCCTTCGGGTCTACGAGCAGTACTTC. Translated, it gives CASSVLRVYEQYF. The chain carries TRBV9 and TRBJ2-7; D remains ambiguous. Germline CDR1 SGDLS, CDR2 YYNGEE. V lost 2 bases and J lost 3, with 9 bases in between. The CDR3 extends over 13 amino acids.

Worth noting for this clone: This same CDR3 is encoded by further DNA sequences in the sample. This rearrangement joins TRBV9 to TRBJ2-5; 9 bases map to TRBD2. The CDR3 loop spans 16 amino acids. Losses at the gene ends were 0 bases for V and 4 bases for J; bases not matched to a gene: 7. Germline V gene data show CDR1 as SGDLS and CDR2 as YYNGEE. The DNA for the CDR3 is TGTGCCAGCAGCGTAGCTGGAGCGGGAGGTGGAGAGACCCAGTACTTC. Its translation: CASSVAGAGGGETQYF.

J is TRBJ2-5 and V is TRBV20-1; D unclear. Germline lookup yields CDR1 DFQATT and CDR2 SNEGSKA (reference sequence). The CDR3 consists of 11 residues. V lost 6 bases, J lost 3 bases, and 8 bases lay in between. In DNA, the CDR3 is TGCAGTGCAAACAGAGAAGAGACCCAGTACTTC. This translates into CSANREETQYF.

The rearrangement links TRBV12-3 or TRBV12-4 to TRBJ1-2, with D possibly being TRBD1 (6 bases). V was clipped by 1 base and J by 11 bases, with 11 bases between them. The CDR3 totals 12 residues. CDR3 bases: TGTGCCAGCAGTTTAGTTCGGGGGGCTTACACCTTC. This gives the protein CASSLVRGAYTF.

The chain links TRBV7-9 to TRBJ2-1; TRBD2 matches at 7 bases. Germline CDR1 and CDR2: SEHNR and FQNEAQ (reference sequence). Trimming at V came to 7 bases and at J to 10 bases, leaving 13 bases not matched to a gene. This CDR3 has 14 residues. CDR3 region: CASTLGGGGTEQFF. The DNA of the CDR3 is TGTGCCAGCACCCTTGGGGGGGGTGGGACGGAGCAGTTCTTC.